Presented here are 32 T cell receptor beta chains from one specimen sequenced in a study of T cells after yellow fever vaccination. TCRdb passed the 5' RACE reads through MiXCR, listing each CDR3 protein once. Altogether approximately 110,000 distinct CDR3 sequences are present, more than 6.5% being singletons, with the ten largest covering about 2.7%. Specimen: CD4+ T cells sorted from PBMCs, collected roughly 10 days after the first yellow fever vaccination. The source is a man between 18 and 29 years old who received the YFV17D yellow fever vaccine.

This clonotype was seen many times. This rearrangement joins TRBV5-1 to TRBJ2-1; the match to TRBD2 covers 12 bases. Germline loops: CDR1 SGHRS, CDR2 YFSETQ. V dropped 2 bases and J dropped 9; count of bases not matched to a gene: 9. The CDR3 has 16 residues. The CDR3 protein is CASSLTWTSGVGEQFF. The CDR3 coding sequence is TGCGCCAGCAGCTTAACCTGGACTAGCGGGGTGGGTGAGCAGTTCTTC. The full variable domain, completed using reference TRBV5-1 and TRBJ2-1, is KAGVTQTPRYLIKTRGQQVTLSCSPISGHRSVSWYQQTPGQGLQFLFEYFSETQRNKGNFPGRFSGRQFSNSRSEMNVSTLELGDSALYLCASSLTWTSGVGEQFFGPGTRLTVL.

This clonotype was counted many times. In DNA, the CDR3 is TGTGCCAGCAGCTTTAGCGGGGGGGCAAGTCAGGAGCAGTTCTTC. Translating it yields CASSFSGGASQEQFF. This chain uses TRBV5-6 with TRBJ2-1, with 11 bases identical to TRBD2. Unmatched junction bases numbered 8, after V lost 2 bases and J lost 10 bases. The CDR3 is 15 amino acids. The V gene's germline CDR1 is SGHDT and CDR2 YYEEEE.

This rearrangement joins TRBV7-2 to TRBJ1-1; D is ambiguous. The CDR3 covers 13 residues. Germline V CDR1 and CDR2: SGHTA, FQGNSA. The V gene lost 5 bases and the J gene lost 5 bases, with 12 bases spanning the gap. CDR3: CASSLHERTEAFF. The CDR3 DNA is TGTGCCAGCAGCCTTCATGAAAGAACTGAAGCTTTCTTT.

This clonotype was seen repeatedly, ten times or more. The V and J genes are TRBV6-5 and TRBJ1-2, with 7 bases fitting TRBD1. The germline gives CDR1 MNHEY, CDR2 SVGAGI. The CDR3 contains 15 residues. V gave up 0 bases and J gave up 8 bases; unmatched junction bases: 9. CDR3 in amino acids: CASSYSASGGRGYTF. The CDR3 nucleotides read TGTGCCAGCAGTTACTCGGCGTCAGGGGGACGGGGCTACACCTTC.

This clonotype was found many times. The rearrangement joins TRBV27 to TRBJ1-5; TRBD1 aligns across 8 bases. Germline V lookup: CDR1 MNHEY, CDR2 SMNVEV (reference sequence). The J segment lost 6 bases and the V segment lost 5 bases, leaving 3 bases of the junction unmatched. The CDR3 runs to 13 residues. The DNA of the CDR3 is TGTGCCAGCAGTGGAACAGGGGGTCAGCCCCAGCATTTT. It is translated as CASSGTGGQPQHF.

This clonotype was seen repeatedly, ten times or more. The V gene is TRBV9, the J gene TRBJ2-6; TRBD2 aligns across 8 bases. CDR3 length equals 17 residues. From germline, CDR1 is SGDLS and CDR2 YYNGEE. V shed 2 bases, J shed 0 bases, and the junction held 4 bases outside the gene matches. Here the CDR3 reads CASSVSGTNSGANVLTF. The CDR3 DNA reads as TGTGCCAGCAGCGTTAGCGGGACAAACTCTGGGGCCAACGTCCTGACTTTC. Based on the CDR3 plus reference TRBV9 and TRBJ2-6, the full variable domain is DSGVTQTPKHLITATGQRVTLRCSPRSGDLSVYWYQQSLDQGLQFLIQYYNGEERAKGNILERFSAQQFPDLHSELNLSSLELGDSALYFCASSVSGTNSGANVLTFGAGSRLTVL.

This clonotype has at least ten counts. In nucleotides, the CDR3 is TGTGCCAGCAGCTTCATGGGAGGCTACACCTTC. This gives the protein CASSFMGGYTF. This sequence joins TRBV5-8 and TRBJ1-2; D gene uncertain. Germline V CDR1 and CDR2: SGHTS, YDEGEE. The V end lost 2 bases, the J end lost 8 bases, and 7 bases lay between the germline ends. The CDR3 sequence is 11 residues long.

This clonotype came up many times. The gene calls are TRBV4-3 and TRBJ2-1; 7 bases line up with TRBD1. Germline lookup yields CDR1 LGHNA and CDR2 YSLEER. This CDR3 has 16 amino acids. V shed 4 bases, J shed 1 base, and the junction held 7 bases outside the gene matches. The DNA of the CDR3 is TGCGCCAGCAGCCCCAACAGGGGCAGGTCCTACAATGAGCAGTTCTTC. Translating gives CASSPNRGRSYNEQFF.

This clonotype came up many times. The chain couples TRBV6-1 to TRBJ1-1; 7 bases map to TRBD1. The V segment lost 6 bases and the J segment 5 bases; nucleotides outside the gene matches: 18. The V gene's germline CDR1 is MNHNS and CDR2 SASEGT. CDR3 size: 17 residues. The CDR3 DNA is TGTGCCAGCAGAAAGAGGTCCCAGAGGGGGCCACGGACTGAAGCTTTCTTT. Protein sequence: CASRKRSQRGPRTEAFF.

At least ten counts were recorded for this clonotype. This chain joins TRBV18 and TRBJ2-3; D is unclear. The V end lost 1 base, the J end lost 0 bases, and 14 bases lay between the germline ends. Germline assignment: CDR1 KGHSH and CDR2 LQKENI. The CDR3 runs to 17 residues. The CDR3 region has the DNA TGTGCCAGCTCACCACTGAAGACTCCCTCTAGCACAGATACGCAGTATTTT. It translates to CASSPLKTPSSTDTQYF. Complete variable domain (other parts from reference TRBV18 and TRBJ2-3): NAGVMQNPRHLVRRRGQEARLRCSPMKGHSHVYWYRQLPEEGLKFMVYLQKENIIDESGMPKERFSAEFPKEGPSILRIQQVVRGDSAAYFCASSPLKTPSSTDTQYFGPGTRLTVL.

The chain has TRBV18 and TRBJ1-5; D remains unclear. This CDR3 is 13 amino acids long. Per germline, CDR1 KGHSH and CDR2 LQKENI. Trimming removed 2 bases from V and 6 bases from J, with 8 bases in between. CDR3 bases: TGTGCCAGCTCACCAGATGTTAGTCAGCCCCAGCATTTT. This gives the protein CASSPDVSQPQHF.

This clonotype was observed many times. The gene calls are TRBV6-2 or TRBV6-3 and TRBJ2-3, with 14 positions matching TRBD2. Germline trimming cut 6 bases from V and 3 bases from J; bases unmatched to any gene: 20. The CDR3 has 21 residues. Germline assignment: CDR1 MNHEY and CDR2 SVGEGT. This CDR3 is CASSLNPFWTSGGRKTDTQYF. DNA for the CDR3: TGTGCCAGCAGCCTAAACCCTTTTTGGACTAGCGGGGGGCGGAAGACAGATACGCAGTATTTT.

This clonotype was observed many times. The CDR3 region is CASRQLGHPNTGELFF. The CDR3 nucleotides are TGTGCCAGCAGACAATTGGGACACCCGAACACCGGGGAGCTGTTTTTT. This rearrangement joins TRBV5-4 to TRBJ2-2, with D maybe TRBD1 (6 bases). Deletions cut 5 bases from V and 0 bases from J, with 14 bases between. CDR3 length: 16 amino acids. Looked up from germline, CDR1 is SGHNT and CDR2 is YYREEE (reference sequence).

This clonotype was seen repeatedly, ten times or more. CDR3 in amino acids: CSAPRGARQETQYF. In DNA, the CDR3 is TGCAGTGCTCCGCGGGGGGCCAGGCAAGAGACCCAGTACTTC. The rearrangement uses TRBV20-1 and TRBJ2-5; 8 positions match TRBD2. The germline gives CDR1 DFQATT, CDR2 SNEGSKA (reference sequence). The CDR3 length is 14 residues. V dropped 5 bases and J dropped 2; count of bases not matched to a gene: 7.

This clonotype was seen repeatedly, ten times or more. The chain has TRBV20-1 and TRBJ1-6; TRBD1 might be the D (5 bases). Germline V gene lookup returns CDR1 DFQATT and CDR2 SNEGSKA (reference sequence). The CDR3 covers 17 residues. V was trimmed by 0 bases and J by 2 bases, leaving 14 bases between them. In nucleotides, the CDR3 is TGCAGTGCTAGAGATCGCCAGGGCAGCACCTATAATTCACCCCTCCACTTT. Its translation is CSARDRQGSTYNSPLHF.

This clonotype was counted at least ten times. The chain couples TRBV6-5 to TRBJ1-2, with D uncertain. The germline V gene has CDR1 MNHEY and CDR2 SVGAGI. This CDR3 is 15 amino acids long. V shed 2 bases and J shed 2 bases, with 12 bases lying between them. CDR3 sequence (DNA): TGTGCCAGCAGTTACGATGACGCCGCCAACTATGGCTACACCTTC. Its translation: CASSYDDAANYGYTF.

This sequence joins TRBV5-4 and TRBJ2-1, with unresolved D. The germline CDR1 and CDR2 sequences are SGHNT and YYREEE (reference sequence). With 3 bases removed from V and 4 bases from J, the gap between germline ends came to 11 bases. The CDR3 is made up of 14 amino acids. This chain's CDR3 is CASSSVSSYNEQFF. Written as DNA, the CDR3 is TGTGCCAGCAGCTCGGTGAGCTCGTACAATGAGCAGTTCTTC.

This clonotype showed up many times. The chain couples TRBV5-5 to TRBJ1-4, with TRBD1 matching 8 bases. After removal of 4 bases from V and 6 bases from J, the junction contained 8 bases not matched to a gene. The CDR3 is made up of 15 amino acids. The germline CDR1 and CDR2 sequences are SGHKS and YYEKEE (reference sequence). The CDR3 sequence: CASSPWTGRDEKLFF. CDR3 nucleotides: TGTGCCAGCAGCCCCTGGACAGGGAGGGATGAAAAACTGTTTTTT.

This clonotype was observed many times. CDR3 bases: TGCAGTGCGAGAAGGACAGGGGTATTAGGGAATGAGCAGTTCTTC. Amino acid sequence: CSARRTGVLGNEQFF. This chain joins TRBV20-1 and TRBJ2-1; 9 bases fit TRBD1. Germline assignment: CDR1 DFQATT and CDR2 SNEGSKA (reference sequence). The CDR3 loop spans 15 amino acids. With V trimmed by 6 bases and J by 7 bases, 13 bases remained unmatched.

This clonotype was seen ten or more times. V usage is TRBV7-9 and J usage is TRBJ2-7, with TRBD2 matching over 7 bases. This CDR3 has 14 amino acids. The germline V gene encodes CDR1 SEHNR and CDR2 FQNEAQ (reference sequence). Trimming removed 0 bases from V and 5 bases from J; junction bases left unmatched: 4. The CDR3 bases are TGTGCCAGCAGCTTAGCGGGGGGGTCCAACGAGCAGTACTTC. It codes for CASSLAGGSNEQYF.

As for this clonotype: Just one base apart from a much larger clone, this may be a read error. This chain joins TRBV4-3 and TRBJ1-2; 7 bases align to TRBD1. Trimming took 4 bases from V and 6 from J; bases not matched to a gene: 11. The CDR3 is 15 residues long. From germline, CDR1 is LGHNA and CDR2 YSLEER. CDR3 region: CASSRLGQADNGYTF. The DNA of the CDR3 is TGCGCCAGCAGCCGGCTAGGACAGGCGGACAATGGCTACACCTTC.

This clonotype was recorded at least ten times. This rearrangement joins TRBV6-5 to TRBJ2-1; TRBD2 aligns across 9 bases. The CDR3 has 15 residues. In germline, CDR1 is MNHEY, CDR2 SVGAGI. V shed 0 bases, J shed 10 bases, and the junction held 7 bases outside the gene matches. The CDR3 region is CASSYSRGGAYEQFF. In DNA, the CDR3 is TGTGCCAGCAGTTACTCTCGCGGGGGGGCCTACGAGCAGTTCTTC.

This clonotype was detected a few times. This CDR3 is CASSLRQGANEQFF. CDR3 in DNA: TGTGCCAGCAGCTTGCGGCAGGGGGCCAATGAGCAGTTCTTC. The V and J genes are TRBV11-2 and TRBJ2-1, with TRBD1 identical over 8 bases. The trim removed 3 bases at V and 6 bases at J, leaving 4 bases unmatched. The CDR3 has 14 residues. The V gene's germline CDR1 is SGHAT and CDR2 FQNNGV.

This clonotype was recorded at least ten times. The chain joins TRBV5-1 to TRBJ2-2, with a tentative D call TRBD2 (7 bases). Trimming removed 0 bases at V and 4 bases at J, with 10 bases between. Germline CDR1 and CDR2: SGHRS and YFSETQ. This CDR3 spans 15 amino acids. CDR3 amino acids: CASSLVAGATGELFF. The CDR3 DNA reads TGCGCCAGCAGCTTGGTGGCGGGGGCCACCGGGGAGCTGTTTTTT.

This clonotype was recorded many times. The gene calls are TRBV5-4 and TRBJ1-1, with 10 nucleotides matching TRBD1. CDR3 size: 14 residues. The V gene's germline CDR1 is SGHNT and CDR2 YYREEE (reference sequence). J was trimmed by 11 bases and V by 2 bases; bases with no gene match: 9. The DNA of the CDR3 is TGTGCCAGCAGCTTCCGGGACAGGGGTGATCGCGCTTTCTTT. It is translated as CASSFRDRGDRAFF.

This clonotype was counted ten times or more. The J gene is TRBJ1-6, the V gene TRBV4-3; D is possibly TRBD1 (5 bases). From germline, CDR1 is LGHNA and CDR2 YSLEER. The CDR3 loop spans 16 amino acids. The germline V and J ends were trimmed by 2 bases and 5 bases, with 13 bases remaining between them. This chain's CDR3 is CASSQRGDSHNSPLHF. The CDR3 DNA follows: TGCGCCAGCAGCCAAAGGGGAGACAGTCATAATTCACCCCTCCACTTT.

This clonotype occurred many times. J is TRBJ1-1 and V is TRBV3-1; no firm D call. Trimming took 2 bases from V and 2 from J, leaving 6 bases between them. The CDR3 is made up of 13 amino acids. CDR1 is LGHDT and CDR2 is YNNKEL in the germline V gene (reference sequence). CDR3 protein: CASSQLHNTEAFF. The CDR3 DNA reads as TGTGCCAGCAGCCAATTACACAACACTGAAGCTTTCTTT.

The sample holds many counts of this clonotype. The chain uses TRBV4-2 and TRBJ1-3; TRBD1 might be the D (5 bases). The CDR3 contains 15 residues. CDR1 LGHNA and CDR2 YNFKEQ come from the germline V gene. V was cut by 3 bases and J by 2 bases, with 11 bases left in between. The DNA of the CDR3 is TGTGCCAGCAGCCATCCAGGGTTCACTGGAAACACCATATATTTT. It yields the protein CASSHPGFTGNTIYF.

Only a few counts were recorded for this clonotype. This chain uses TRBV5-5 with TRBJ1-2; TRBD1 might be the D (5 bases). The CDR3 consists of 14 residues. V was cut by 6 bases and J by 3 bases, with 15 bases left in between. The germline V gene has CDR1 SGHKS and CDR2 YYEKEE (reference sequence). CDR3 in DNA: TGTGCCAGCATACGTAGAGGGGCGGACTATGGCTACACCTTC. Its translation: CASIRRGADYGYTF. The full variable domain, with the rest looked up from reference TRBV5-5 and TRBJ1-2, is DAGVTQSPTHLIKTRGQQVTLRCSPISGHKSVSWYQQVLGQGPQFIFQYYEKEERGRGNFPDRFSARQFPNYSSELNVNALLLGDSALYLCASIRRGADYGYTFGSGTRLTVV.

This clonotype was counted at least ten times. This chain connects TRBV7-2 to TRBJ1-5; D perhaps matches TRBD1 (5 bases). Trimming stripped 2 bases from V and 0 bases from J, with 11 bases between. The CDR3 spans 16 residues. Germline CDR1 and CDR2: SGHTA and FQGNSA. The CDR3: CASSLNGAYSNQPQHF. The CDR3 nucleotides read TGTGCCAGCAGCTTAAATGGGGCCTATAGCAATCAGCCCCAGCATTTT.

This clonotype was recorded at least ten times. This rearrangement joins TRBV12-3 or TRBV12-4 to TRBJ1-5, with no clear D. This CDR3 is built from 15 residues. Trimming removed 6 bases at V and 3 bases at J, with 15 bases between. CDR3: CASSQNDRINQPQHF. DNA of the CDR3: TGTGCCAGCAGCCAAAACGACCGTATCAATCAGCCCCAGCATTTT.

This chain uses TRBV7-9 with TRBJ1-1; 7 bases map to TRBD1. Germline CDR1 is SEHNR and CDR2 is FQNEAQ (reference sequence). This CDR3 spans 14 amino acids. The trim removed 2 bases at V and 2 bases at J, leaving 2 bases unmatched. CDR3 nucleotides: TGTGCCAGCAGCTTAACAGGGGATAACACTGAAGCTTTCTTT. This codes for CASSLTGDNTEAFF.